Listed below are T cell receptor beta chains from one sample, sequenced in a study of blood T cell repertoires in COVID-19. The repertoire was sequenced with immunoSEQ multiplex PCR; TCRdb's copy has only in-frame clones and lacks some. The sample shows some 310,000 clones, about nine tenths of them seen only once. Material: peripheral blood. The source of these receptors is a man aged 45-60 years with active or convalescent COVID-19. CDR3s include the opening cysteine and the closing phenylalanine or tryptophan. The order of the fields is clone size, J gene, D gene, V gene, CDR3 DNA, CDR3 protein. A D gene is named only where the DNA matches it firmly. Clone size is not always given. Where it is, it says once, few, many or a class for expanded clones.

clone size: -
J gene: TRBJ1-4
D gene: -
V gene: TRBV7-9
CDR3 DNA: TGTGCCAGCAGCCCGTCGGGTATGGAAAAACTGTTTTTT
CDR3 protein: CASSPSGMEKLFF

clone size: once
J gene: TRBJ1-6
D gene: -
V gene: TRBV19
CDR3 DNA: TGTGCCAGTACTCGCGCCCCCCGGGATTCACCCCTCCACTTT
CDR3 protein: CASTRAPRDSPLHF

clone size: -
J gene: TRBJ2-6
D gene: -
V gene: TRBV7-2
CDR3 DNA: TGTGCCAGCAGCCCTTCTATCTTCTCTGGGGCCAACGTCCTGACTTTC
CDR3 protein: CASSPSIFSGANVLTF

clone size: -
J gene: TRBJ1-3
D gene: -
V gene: TRBV7-7
CDR3 DNA: TGTGCTAGCAGCTTAGCCCCTTTCTTATACAGGGTTTCTGGAAACACCATATATTTT
CDR3 protein: CASSLAPFLYRVSGNTIYF

clone size: few
J gene: TRBJ2-7
D gene: TRBD2
V gene: TRBV7-2
CDR3 DNA: TGTGCCAGCAGCGTCGGGACTAGCTACGAGCAGTACTTC
CDR3 protein: CASSVGTSYEQYF

clone size: -
J gene: TRBJ2-2
D gene: TRBD2
V gene: TRBV6-5
CDR3 DNA: TGTGCCAGCAGTTACGGGGGGGTGGAGGACACCGGGGAGCTGTTTTTT
CDR3 protein: CASSYGGVEDTGELFF

clone size: -
J gene: TRBJ1-2
D gene: -
V gene: TRBV27
CDR3 DNA: TGTGCCAGCAGTGAATCCCGACAGGTGAGGCTTTCGTCCGGCTACACCTTC
CDR3 protein: CASSESRQVRLSSGYTF

clone size: -
J gene: TRBJ1-2
D gene: TRBD1
V gene: TRBV7-9
CDR3 DNA: TGTGCCAGCAGCTTAGACGTGACAGGGGGCGACTATGGCTACACCTTC
CDR3 protein: CASSLDVTGGDYGYTF

clone size: -
J gene: TRBJ2-7
D gene: TRBD2
V gene: TRBV27
CDR3 DNA: TGTGCCAGCAGTTTGAGCGGGGGGTTCTACGAGCAGTACTTC
CDR3 protein: CASSLSGGFYEQYF

clone size: -
J gene: TRBJ2-7
D gene: -
V gene: TRBV5-4
CDR3 DNA: TGTGCCAGCAGCTCGGACAGATACTACGAGCAGTACTTC
CDR3 protein: CASSSDRYYEQYF

clone size: -
J gene: TRBJ2-3
D gene: -
V gene: TRBV4-2
CDR3 DNA: TGTGCCAGCAGCCAAGGAGGTGGGGCGGGGGATACGCAGTATTTT
CDR3 protein: CASSQGGGAGDTQYF

clone size: -
J gene: TRBJ1-4
D gene: TRBD1
V gene: TRBV4-2
CDR3 DNA: TGTGCCAGCAGCCACCGAGGGACAGGGAATGGGAAACTGTTTTTT
CDR3 protein: CASSHRGTGNGKLFF

clone size: -
J gene: TRBJ2-1
D gene: TRBD2
V gene: TRBV2
CDR3 DNA: TGTGCCAGCAGTGAAGCGAGCGGGGGGTACTACAATGAGCAGTTCTTC
CDR3 protein: CASSEASGGYYNEQFF

clone size: -
J gene: TRBJ2-5
D gene: -
V gene: TRBV10-3
CDR3 DNA: TGTGCCATCAGTGAGCCACAACAGGGCTCGGAGACCCAGTACTTC
CDR3 protein: CAISEPQQGSETQYF

clone size: -
J gene: TRBJ1-2
D gene: TRBD1
V gene: TRBV14
CDR3 DNA: TGTGCCAGCAGCCGCAACGACAGGGCGAGCTATGGCTACACCTTC
CDR3 protein: CASSRNDRASYGYTF

clone size: -
J gene: TRBJ2-5
D gene: TRBD2
V gene: TRBV6-6
CDR3 DNA: TGTGCCAGCAGTTATTCGGTAGCGGGGGGGCCGGGGACCCAGTACTTC
CDR3 protein: CASSYSVAGGPGTQYF

clone size: -
J gene: TRBJ2-1
D gene: -
V gene: TRBV5-4
CDR3 DNA: TGTGCCAGCAGCCTAGACAGAAGGGAAGGGGATGAGCAGTTCTTC
CDR3 protein: CASSLDRREGDEQFF

clone size: -
J gene: TRBJ1-6
D gene: -
V gene: TRBV27
CDR3 DNA: TGTGCCAGCAGTTTGGGGGCAATGGCCTCACCCCTCCACTTT
CDR3 protein: CASSLGAMASPLHF

clone size: -
J gene: TRBJ2-7
D gene: TRBD1
V gene: TRBV2
CDR3 DNA: TGTGCCACGGGACAGGGGCTCCCCTACGAGCAGTACTTC
CDR3 protein: CATGQGLPYEQYF